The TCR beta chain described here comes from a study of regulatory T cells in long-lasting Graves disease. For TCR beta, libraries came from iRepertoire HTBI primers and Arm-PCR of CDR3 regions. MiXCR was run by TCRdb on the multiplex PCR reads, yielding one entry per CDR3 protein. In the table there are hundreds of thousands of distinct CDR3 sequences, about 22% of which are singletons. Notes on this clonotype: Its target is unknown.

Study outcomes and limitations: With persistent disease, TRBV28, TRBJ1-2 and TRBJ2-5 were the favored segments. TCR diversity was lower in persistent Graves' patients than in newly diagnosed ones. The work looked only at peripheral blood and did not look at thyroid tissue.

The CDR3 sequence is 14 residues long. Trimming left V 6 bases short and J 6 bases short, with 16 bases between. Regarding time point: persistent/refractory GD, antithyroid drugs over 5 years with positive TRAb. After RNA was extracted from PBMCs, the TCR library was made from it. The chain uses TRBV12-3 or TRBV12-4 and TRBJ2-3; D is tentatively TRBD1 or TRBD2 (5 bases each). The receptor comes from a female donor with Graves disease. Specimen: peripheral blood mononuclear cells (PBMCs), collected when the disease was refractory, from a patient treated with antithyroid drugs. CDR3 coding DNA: TGTGCCAGCAGCTTGGGACGCGGAGACGATACGCAGTATTTT. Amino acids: CASSLGRGDDTQYF.